These T cell receptor beta chains were read from a single sample in a study of blood T cell repertoires in COVID-19. The repertoire was sequenced with immunoSEQ multiplex PCR; TCRdb's copy has only in-frame clones and lacks some. This table holds fewer than 200,000 clones, about 80% found once. The sequenced sample was peripheral blood. These receptors originate from a woman in her sixties or seventies with acute or convalescent COVID-19. The conserved cysteine and the conserved F or W are not part of the CDR3 here.

SGQKNTEAF	TRBV20-1	TRBJ1-1
ASSAGLDVGELF	TRBV5-1	TRBJ2-2
ASSPPGRGFNEQF	TRBV7-2	TRBJ2-1
ASSLNRDLDSGANVLT	TRBV5-8	TRBJ2-6
ASRLGQNYEQY	TRBV5-1	TRBJ2-7
ASSQRTGDNSPLH	TRBV3-1/TRBV3-2	TRBJ1-6
ASSLDSNSPLH	TRBV5-1	TRBJ1-6
ASRTSGYEQY	TRBV6-6	TRBJ2-7
ASSLGSRVNSPLH	TRBV5-4	TRBJ1-6
ASSSLTSGPIYEQY	TRBV11-2	TRBJ2-7
ASSPGTVGQGTDTQY	TRBV28	TRBJ2-3
ASSLPEGRGTGELF	TRBV7-9	TRBJ2-2
ASSLAGELNTEAF	TRBV5-1	TRBJ1-1
ASSLRTGEGKETQY	TRBV28	TRBJ2-5
ASSSLAGVQQF	TRBV5-1	TRBJ2-1
AINRDRGGEAF	TRBV6-5	TRBJ1-1
ASSLDLQETQY	TRBV11-1	TRBJ2-5
ASSLQGAKNIQY	TRBV5-4	TRBJ2-4
ASRGQGDYEQY	TRBV6-5	TRBJ2-7
ATSPPGGPYNEQF	TRBV24-1	TRBJ2-1
ASGTEANYGYT	TRBV12-3/TRBV12-4	TRBJ1-2
ASSLRGRTGRGNEQF	TRBV27	TRBJ2-1
AWSVGQRNSEKLF	TRBV30	TRBJ1-4
ASSKGQGGETQY	TRBV2	TRBJ2-5
AWRRRARGTGHNEQF	TRBV30	TRBJ2-1
ATSRDNRQGYSYEQY	TRBV15	TRBJ2-7